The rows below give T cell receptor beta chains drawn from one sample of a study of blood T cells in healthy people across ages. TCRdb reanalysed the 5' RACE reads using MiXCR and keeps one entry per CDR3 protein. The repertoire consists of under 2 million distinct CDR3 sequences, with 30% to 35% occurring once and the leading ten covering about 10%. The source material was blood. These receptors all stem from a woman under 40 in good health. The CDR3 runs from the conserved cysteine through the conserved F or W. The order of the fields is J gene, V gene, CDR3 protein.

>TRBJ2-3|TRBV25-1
CASSPPGGYTDTQYF
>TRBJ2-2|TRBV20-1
CSASVGLAVGELFF
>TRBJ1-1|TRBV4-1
CASSLSGTLSEAFF
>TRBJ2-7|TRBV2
CASSESRPPRNEQYF
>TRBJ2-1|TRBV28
CASTRGADRQFF
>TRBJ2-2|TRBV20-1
CSAPPIDRTGELFF
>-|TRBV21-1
CASSQRDDSTFFYEQYF
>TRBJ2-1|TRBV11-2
CASSLGLAGGIGGSEQFF
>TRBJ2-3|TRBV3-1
CASSSGTSGGARDTQYF
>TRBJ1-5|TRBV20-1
CSARVRTGGGSNQPQHF
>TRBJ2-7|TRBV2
CATKDRANEQYF
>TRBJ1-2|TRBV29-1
CSVVKGSNYGYTF
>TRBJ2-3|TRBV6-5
CASRPGLASTDTQYF
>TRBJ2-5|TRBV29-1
CSVEGSQGPQETQYF
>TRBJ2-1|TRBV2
CASSDFSGSGEQFF
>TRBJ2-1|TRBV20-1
CSARGPRNDEQFF
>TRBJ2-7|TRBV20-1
CSASEAGSNSYEQYF
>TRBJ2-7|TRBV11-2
CASSSSRLQESQYF
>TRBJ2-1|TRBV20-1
CSARVTWGALAADNEQFF
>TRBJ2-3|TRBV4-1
CASSQEYSGRGTDTQYF
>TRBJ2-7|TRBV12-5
CASGFSWGQGEQYF
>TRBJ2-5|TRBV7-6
CASSLANGETQYF
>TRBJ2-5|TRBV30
CAWSVIETQYF
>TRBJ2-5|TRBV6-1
CASEEGKETQYF
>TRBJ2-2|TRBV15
CATSRGGANTGELFF
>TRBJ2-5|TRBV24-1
CATSDPTGEQETQYF
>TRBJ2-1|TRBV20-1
CSAIGEVAGWQFF
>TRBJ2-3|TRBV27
CASRTGGRTDTQYF
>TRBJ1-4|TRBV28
CASHQTSTGREKLFF